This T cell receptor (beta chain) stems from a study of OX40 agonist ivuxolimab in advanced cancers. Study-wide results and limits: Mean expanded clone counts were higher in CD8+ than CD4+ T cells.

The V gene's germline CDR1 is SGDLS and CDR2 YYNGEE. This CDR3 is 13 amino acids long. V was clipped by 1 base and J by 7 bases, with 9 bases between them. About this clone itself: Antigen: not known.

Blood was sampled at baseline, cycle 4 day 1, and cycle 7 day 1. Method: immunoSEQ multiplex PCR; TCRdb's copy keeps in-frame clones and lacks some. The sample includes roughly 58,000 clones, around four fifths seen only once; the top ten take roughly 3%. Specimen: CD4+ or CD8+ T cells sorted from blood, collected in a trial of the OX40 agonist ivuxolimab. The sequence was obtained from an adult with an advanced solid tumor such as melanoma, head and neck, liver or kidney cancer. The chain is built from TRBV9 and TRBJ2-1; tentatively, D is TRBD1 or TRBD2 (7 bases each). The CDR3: CASSVQGGNEQFF. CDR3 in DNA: TGTGCCAGCAGCGTACAGGGGGGGAATGAGCAGTTCTTC.